The next 8 T cell receptor beta chains were all read from a single sample in a study of vaccination effects on CD4 cells after COVID-19. Before sequencing, viral peptide pools were used by the ViraFEST assay to expand antigen-specific CD4+ T cells. Scientists isolated CD4+ T cells after an approximately ten-day culture period ended. PCR-confirmed SARS-CoV-2 infection occurred in the person between March and December 2020. Clones were read by immunoSEQ multiplex PCR, and TCRdb kept only the in-frame ones, dropping some. The data hold 55,000 to 90,000 clones, with roughly 73% observed a single time. Their target antigens are unknown. The sequenced sample was CD4+ T cells from PBMCs cultured with HIV peptides, obtained before COVID-19 vaccination. As for subset: HIV-1 Nef peptide pool negative control/reference culture. The receptors derive from a human donor who had a prior SARS-CoV-2 infection.

The rearrangement joins TRBV5-1 to TRBJ2-1, with D maybe TRBD2 (5 bases). Trimming took off 0 bases at V and 10 bases at J, with 17 bases between the two ends. The germline gives CDR1 SGHRS, CDR2 YFSETQ. The CDR3 length is 15 residues. CDR3 amino acids: CASSLGAASGSEQFF. CDR3 coding DNA: TGCGCCAGCAGCTTGGGTGCGGCTAGTGGGAGCGAGCAGTTCTTC.

V usage is TRBV3-1 (or the pseudogene TRBV3-2) and J usage is TRBJ2-5, with 8 bases that match TRBD1. The V gene's germline CDR1 is LGHDT and CDR2 YNNKEL (reference sequence). With V trimmed by 4 bases and J by 4 bases, 5 bases remained unmatched. The CDR3 has 14 residues. As DNA, the CDR3 is TGTGCCAGCAGCCGAAGGACAGGGTTAGAGACCCAGTACTTC. Translated: CASSRRTGLETQYF.

The chain links TRBV5-1 to TRBJ1-2, with D uncertain. V lost 0 bases and J 2 bases, leaving 8 bases between the germline ends. This CDR3 has 14 residues. The germline CDR1 and CDR2 sequences are SGHRS and YFSETQ. The CDR3 DNA is TGCGCCAGCAGCTTGGATGCGGGAAACTATGGCTACACCTTC. Protein: CASSLDAGNYGYTF.

This clone was recorded only once. The rearrangement links TRBV27 to TRBJ2-3, with unresolved D. V gave up 1 base and J gave up 5 bases, with 10 bases separating them. CDR3 length: 14 residues. Germline CDR1 is MNHEY and CDR2 is SMNVEV (reference sequence). For the CDR3, the DNA is TGTGCCAGCAGTTTATGGGGTTTGGTAGATACGCAGTATTTT. The encoded protein is CASSLWGLVDTQYF.

V usage is TRBV7-9 and J usage is TRBJ2-2; tentatively, D is TRBD2 (7 bases). Germline assignment: CDR1 SEHNR and CDR2 FQNEAQ (reference sequence). Trimming took 3 bases from V and 10 from J, leaving 18 bases between them. The CDR3 runs to 15 residues. CDR3 nucleotides: TGTGCCAGCAGCTTTTCCACGGGGGGCCCCGAGGAGCTGTTTTTT. This encodes CASSFSTGGPEELFF.

The chain combines TRBV19 with TRBJ1-6, with 9 bases matching TRBD1. This CDR3 has 16 residues. Germline loops: CDR1 LNHDA, CDR2 SQIVND (reference sequence). Trimming removed 6 bases from V and 8 bases from J; junction bases left unmatched: 11. CDR3: CASREPGQGFYSPLHF. The CDR3 DNA reads as TGTGCCAGTAGGGAGCCGGGACAGGGTTTCTATTCACCCCTCCACTTT.

V is TRBV11-3 and J is TRBJ2-3; TRBD2 matches at 8 bases. Germline V gene sequence: CDR1 SGHNT, CDR2 YENEEA. The V gene end was trimmed by 1 base and the J gene end by 2 bases; junction bases not matched to a gene: 5. This CDR3 contains 16 residues. CDR3 amino acids: CASSLVAGGSTDTQYF. DNA of the CDR3: TGTGCCAGCAGCTTAGTGGCGGGAGGATCCACAGATACGCAGTATTTT.

This clone was seen a handful of times. The V gene is TRBV5-4, the J gene TRBJ2-7; a possible D gene is TRBD2 (6 bases). Germline assignment: CDR1 SGHNT and CDR2 YYREEE (reference sequence). Trimming took 0 bases from V and 7 from J, leaving 11 bases between them. The CDR3 contains 13 residues. The CDR3 sequence is CASSLDTGGEQYF. The DNA of the CDR3 is TGTGCCAGCAGCTTGGATACCGGGGGTGAGCAGTACTTC.